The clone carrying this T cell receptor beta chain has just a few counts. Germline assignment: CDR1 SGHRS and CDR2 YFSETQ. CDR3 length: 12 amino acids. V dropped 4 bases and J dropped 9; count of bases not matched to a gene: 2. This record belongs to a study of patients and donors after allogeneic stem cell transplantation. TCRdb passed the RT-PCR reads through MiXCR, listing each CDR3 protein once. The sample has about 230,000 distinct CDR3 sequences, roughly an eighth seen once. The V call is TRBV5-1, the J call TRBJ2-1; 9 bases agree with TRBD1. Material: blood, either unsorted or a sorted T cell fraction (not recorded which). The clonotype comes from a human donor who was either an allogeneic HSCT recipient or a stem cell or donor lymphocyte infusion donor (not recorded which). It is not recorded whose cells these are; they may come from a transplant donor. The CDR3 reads CASSPGQGEQFF. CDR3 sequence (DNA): TGCGCCAGCAGCCCGGGACAGGGTGAGCAGTTCTTC.